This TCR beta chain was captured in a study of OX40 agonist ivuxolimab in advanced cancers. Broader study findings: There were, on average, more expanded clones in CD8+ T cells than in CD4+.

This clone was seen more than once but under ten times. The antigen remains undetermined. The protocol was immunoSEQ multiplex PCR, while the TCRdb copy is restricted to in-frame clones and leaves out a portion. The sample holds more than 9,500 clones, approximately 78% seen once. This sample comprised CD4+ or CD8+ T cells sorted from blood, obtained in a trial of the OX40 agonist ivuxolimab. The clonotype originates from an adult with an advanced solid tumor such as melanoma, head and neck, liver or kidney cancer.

The CDR3 here is CASSFGAGEINEQFF. The CDR3, as DNA: TGTGCCAGCAGCTTTGGTGCGGGGGAGATCAATGAGCAGTTCTTC. This rearrangement joins TRBV5-4 to TRBJ2-1; 7 bases agree with TRBD2. The CDR3 spans 15 residues. The V segment lost 2 bases and the J segment 6 bases; nucleotides outside the gene matches: 8. Germline-derived CDR1 and CDR2 are SGHNT and YYREEE (reference sequence).